The T cell receptor beta chain described here comes from a study of cytomegalovirus exposure and HLA in healthy donors. Study overall: The same platform was used for the 130 or so validation repertoires as for the approximately 730 first-cohort repertoires, as reported in a later analysis.

Some clones are missing from TCRdb's copy, which holds only in-frame ones; the method was immunoSEQ multiplex PCR. The top ten clones hold 4.5% of a sample with 130,000 to 150,000 clones, roughly 86% of them seen once. This CDR3 spans 13 amino acids. Trimming shortened V by 9 bases and J by 1 base, and 12 bases separated the two germline ends. The germline gives CDR1 SGHTA, CDR2 FQGTGA. The rearrangement links TRBV7-3 to TRBJ1-1; D is ambiguous. Sequencing used PBMCs. This receptor was taken from a man between 18 and 29 years old in good health and CMV-seropositive. CDR3 in DNA: TGTGCCAGTCAACTAGGACCGAACACTGAAGCTTTCTTT. Its translation is CASQLGPNTEAFF.